This T cell receptor (beta chain) was captured by sequencing in a study of low-dose radiotherapy and immunotherapy resistance in tumors (dated by TCRdb to 2022 to 2024). Study-level background: In Cohort 1, 0.5 Gy per fraction was delivered every 2 weeks, and a total PTV dose of 6.5 Gy was prescribed. Patients in Cohort 2 were given 1 Gy per fraction every two weeks, for a total of 13 Gy across 26 weeks. Nivolumab was administered intravenously as a 240 mg flat dose every two weeks, and ipilimumab was administered intravenously at 1 mg/kg every six weeks. Cyclophosphamide 200 mg/m2 was administered intravenously every two weeks, one day before each radiation and immunotherapy administration. Starting on cycle 1 day 1, patients took 300 mg of aspirin by mouth once daily for four cycles. Trial participants were not randomized into treatment groups. Eight patients were included in the translational analysis, namely three from the first dose cohort plus the first five from the second dose cohort.

In light of the paper, this sample's time point label describes: after trial treatment. The treatment or condition label of this sample denotes: LDRT plus nivolumab, ipilimumab, low-dose cyclophosphamide and aspirin (RACIN trial). The donors took part in RACIN, a single-arm, phase I, dose-escalation trial that combined nivolumab, ipilimumab, aspirin, low-dose cyclophosphamide and low-dose radiotherapy. Patients were eligible if they had advanced solid tumors that were TIL-negative. Worth noting for this clonotype: Its antigen remains unidentified. No quality values exist for individual bases; no much larger clone is one base distant.

Instrument on record: Illumina HiSeq 2500. First-strand cDNA was synthesized with Superscript III and a set of TRAV- and TRBV-specific primers, covering both TCRalpha and TCRbeta chains. TCRs were amplified for 20 to 25 PCR cycles with Phusion, using a constant-region primer paired with the adapter attached to the V primers. Isolated mRNA was amplified with the MessageAmp II aRNA Amplification Kit, using a roughly 16-hour in vitro transcription at 37°C. The Dynabeads mRNA DIRECT Purification Kit was used to isolate mRNA for TCR sequencing. A second approximately 23-cycle Phusion PCR added indexed Illumina adapters, and products were purified with AMPure XP beads. The published analysis was carried out like this. Custom Perl scripts pooled TCR sequences encoding the same protein, removed out-of-frame sequences and computed each clonotype's abundance. Any TCR sequence backed by just one read was left out of the analysis. Repertoire metrics included Shannon entropy, Gini index, clonality, richness, and frequency of TCRs shared between repertoires. TCRdb took the public reads, trimmed them with fastp at Q25, ran MiXCR for clone calling and kept in-frame beta chains. CDR3 protein sequences are deduplicated, and each keeps its most common genes and DNA. V and J calls and clone size were set by TCRdb, not the authors. This sample gives about 58,000 distinct CDR3 sequences in total; 23% of them show up just once. Jointly, the top ten make up 6.7% of the sample.

Sequences SGHTA (CDR1) and FQGNSA (CDR2) are obtained from the germline V gene. After removal of 5 bases from V and 2 bases from J, the junction retains 4 bases not matched to a gene. The CDR3, cysteine through phenylalanine, is 14 amino acids long. The kept DNA is CDR3 alone, 42 bases in frame from the first base. Here the sequenced sample was PBMCs, taken after low-dose radiotherapy plus immunotherapy. This TCR was recovered from a male donor with prostate cancer. Recombination connected TRBV7-2 to TRBJ2-7; 9 bases in between match TRBD1. The CDR3 protein sequence reads: CASSRTGGPYEQYF. The DNA sequence is TGTGCCAGCAGCAGAACAGGGGGCCCCTACGAGCAGTACTTC. Full variable domain (CDR3 extended with the reference TRBV7-2 and TRBJ2-7 proteins): GAGVSQSPSNKVTEKGKDVELRCDPISGHTALYWYRQSLGQGLEFLIYFQGNSAPDKSGLPSDRFSAERTGGSVSTLTIQRTQQEDSAVYLCASSRTGGPYEQYFGPGTRLTVT.